A selection of T cell receptor beta chains follows, all from one sample in a study of T-cell memory formation after mild COVID-19. TCRdb re-derived calls from the 5' RACE reads in MiXCR, one entry per CDR3 protein. The sample lists about 440,000 distinct CDR3 sequences, over 15% seen once, with approximately 8.4% in the top ten. The sequencing sample was made of PBMCs or a T cell subset sorted from them (not recorded which). These receptors originate from an adult woman who had mild COVID-19 (a few samples of this study predate the infection). Cell type and time point are not known. The CDR3 runs from the conserved cysteine through the conserved F or W. The D gene is left open where the match is weak. Clone size is shown for a subset of rows, as once, few, many or a class of expanded clone.

v_call	clone_size	d_call	j_call	cdr3_length	cdr3_nt	cdr3_aa
TRBV12-3/TRBV12-4	few	-	TRBJ1-3	13	TGTGCCAGCAGTATTAACTCTGGAAACACCATATATTTT	CASSINSGNTIYF
TRBV10-3	few	-	TRBJ1-1	13	TGTGCCATCAGAAAGGGGGAATACACTGAAGCTTTCTTT	CAIRKGEYTEAFF
TRBV3-1	-	-	TRBJ1-5	13	TGTGCCAGCAGCGACAGTCGCAATCAGCCCCAGCATTTT	CASSDSRNQPQHF
TRBV20-1	-	-	TRBJ2-7	11	TGCAGTGCTCCGCAACTCTACGAGCAGTACTTC	CSAPQLYEQYF
TRBV5-1	-	-	TRBJ2-7	15	TGCGCCAGCAGCCCTACAGGGAAACAAGCCTACGAGCAGTACTTC	CASSPTGKQAYEQYF
TRBV7-6	few	TRBD2	TRBJ2-1	14	TGTGCCAGCAGCTTAGGGACTAGCGGGGGGGCCAAGTTCTTC	CASSLGTSGGAKFF
TRBV3-1	-	-	TRBJ1-2	14	TGTGCCAGCAGCCAAGAGGGTTACAACTATGGCTACACCTTC	CASSQEGYNYGYTF
TRBV7-9	-	-	TRBJ1-5	15	TGTGCCAGCAGCCACGGGAGGATCCTAGGGCAGCCCCAGCATTTT	CASSHGRILGQPQHF
TRBV7-9	few	-	TRBJ2-2	17	TGTGCCAGCAGCTCACCCTCGCACCTCTCGAACACCGGGGAGCTGTTTTTT	CASSSPSHLSNTGELFF
TRBV28	few	TRBD1	TRBJ2-3	16	TGTGCCAGCAGTACCTCCGGGACAGGGCTTCGAGATACGCAGTATTTT	CASSTSGTGLRDTQYF
TRBV5-5	-	-	TRBJ2-7	14	TGTGCCAGCAGCTTCCTACAGGGTTTGGACGAGCAGTACTTC	CASSFLQGLDEQYF
TRBV20-1	few	TRBD2	TRBJ2-3	17	TGCAGTGCTAGAGCTTTCACTAGCGGGCGCATATGGGATACGCAGTATTTT	CSARAFTSGRIWDTQYF